These 23 T cell receptor beta chains were sequenced from one sample in a study of T-cell memory formation after mild COVID-19. TCRdb reprocessed the 5' RACE reads with MiXCR, giving one entry per CDR3 protein. The sample lists hundreds of thousands of distinct CDR3 sequences, approximately 15% occurring once. The sample taken for sequencing was PBMCs or a T cell subset sorted from them (not recorded which). The source of these receptors is a man aged 18-30 years who had mild COVID-19 (a few samples of this study predate the infection). Cell type and time point are not known.

The gene calls are TRBV12-3 or TRBV12-4 and TRBJ1-1, with a tentative D call TRBD1 (6 bases). The CDR3 runs 11 residues. Trimming stripped 6 bases from V and 11 bases from J, with 13 bases between. CDR3 region: CASSKTGPAFF. DNA for the CDR3: TGTGCCAGCAGCAAGACAGGTCCGGCTTTCTTT.

The table lists this clonotype with a few counts. V gene TRBV5-1 combines with J gene TRBJ1-1; TRBD1 is a possible D gene (5 bases). Trimming took 0 bases from V and 5 from J, leaving 23 bases between them. Germline values: CDR1 SGHRS, CDR2 YFSETQ. The CDR3 length is 18 residues. CDR3 nucleotides: TGCGCCAGCAGCTTGGGCCTTCTGGGGGTGTCGTATCGGACTGAAGCTTTCTTT. Protein: CASSLGLLGVSYRTEAFF.

The chain recombines TRBV3-1 with TRBJ1-2; D is perhaps TRBD1 (6 bases). The CDR3 extends over 17 amino acids. Deletions cut 0 bases from V and 3 bases from J, with 17 bases between. Per the germline V gene, CDR1 is LGHDT and CDR2 is YNNKEL (reference sequence). In DNA, the CDR3 is TGTGCCAGCAGCCAAGATGGTCCCCAGGGGACGTACTATGGCTACACCTTC. It codes for CASSQDGPQGTYYGYTF.

A few counts support this clonotype. The chain recombines TRBV4-2 with TRBJ2-5; D gene unclear. V was shortened by 0 bases and J by 5 bases, with 13 bases between the two germline ends. There are 15 residues in the CDR3. Germline-derived CDR1 and CDR2 are LGHNA and YNFKEQ. CDR3 DNA: TGTGCCAGCAGCCAAGACTCGGGTCGGCAGGAGACCCAGTACTTC. It codes for CASSQDSGRQETQYF.

The sample holds a few counts of this clonotype. The rearrangement links TRBV7-2 to TRBJ2-7; weak D call: TRBD1 (7 bases). This CDR3 spans 13 amino acids. Trimming stripped 5 bases from V and 7 bases from J, with 15 bases between. Germline assignment: CDR1 SGHTA and CDR2 FQGNSA. In nucleotides, the CDR3 is TGTGCCAGCAGCCCCGGCAGGGGGAGGGAGCAGTACGTC. Translating gives CASSPGRGREQYV.

The rearrangement uses TRBV5-1 and TRBJ1-1; weak D call: TRBD1 (5 bases). The V end lost 2 bases, the J end lost 2 bases, and 10 bases lay between the germline ends. Germline V CDR1 and CDR2: SGHRS, YFSETQ. The CDR3 is 14 residues long. CDR3 residues: CASSFWGTNTEAFF. The CDR3 region has the DNA TGCGCCAGCAGCTTTTGGGGGACTAACACTGAAGCTTTCTTT.

This clonotype has only a few counts. J is TRBJ1-4 and V is TRBV24-1; D uncertain. The CDR3 sequence is 15 residues long. Per germline, CDR1 KGHDR and CDR2 SFDVKD. Trimming removed 3 bases from V and 3 bases from J, with 10 bases in between. The CDR3 loop is CATSDPKGSNEKLFF. The CDR3 DNA is TGTGCCACCAGTGATCCCAAGGGCTCTAATGAAAAACTGTTTTTT.

This clonotype was detected a few times. The chain uses TRBV2 and TRBJ2-6; 9 bases are a match to TRBD1. The length of the CDR3 is 20 residues. Trimming removed 10 bases from V and 0 bases from J; junction bases left unmatched: 19. The germline V gene encodes CDR1 SNHLY and CDR2 FYNNEI. CDR3 region: CATRTLVGGQGISGANVLTF. Here the CDR3 DNA reads TGTGCCACGCGGACTCTTGTCGGAGGACAGGGGATCTCTGGGGCCAACGTCCTGACTTTC.

This clonotype was counted between two and nine times. The chain is built from TRBV9 and TRBJ2-5; TRBD2 agrees at 10 bases. Losses at the gene ends were 2 bases for V and 1 base for J; bases not matched to a gene: 2. CDR1 and CDR2 (germline): SGDLS, YYNGEE. This CDR3 spans 15 amino acids. CDR3 DNA: TGTGCCAGCAGCGTTAGCGGGGGGTTCCAAGAGACCCAGTACTTC. Protein: CASSVSGGFQETQYF.

J is TRBJ1-2 and V is TRBV20-1, with D possibly being TRBD1 (6 bases). The germline V and J ends were trimmed by 3 bases and 1 base, with 18 bases remaining between them. The CDR3 has 16 amino acids. Per germline, CDR1 DFQATT and CDR2 SNEGSKA (reference sequence). The CDR3 spells CSARTESGTLNYGYTF. In nucleotides, the CDR3 is TGCAGTGCTAGGACCGAATCCGGGACACTTAACTATGGCTACACCTTC.

This clonotype has just a few counts. This chain connects TRBV6-5 to TRBJ2-6; 11 bases map to TRBD2. The CDR3 runs 18 residues. J was trimmed by 2 bases and V by 0 bases; bases with no gene match: 3. From germline, CDR1 is MNHEY and CDR2 SVGAGI. CDR3 in DNA: TGTGCCAGCAGTTACTCGTTAGCGGGGGGGCCTGGGGCCAACGTCCTGACTTTC. This codes for CASSYSLAGGPGANVLTF.

In its sample, this clonotype was seen a few times. This sequence joins TRBV7-9 and TRBJ2-7; tentatively, D is TRBD1 (5 bases). The germline V gene has CDR1 SEHNR and CDR2 FQNEAQ (reference sequence). V was clipped by 5 bases and J by 0 bases, with 11 bases between them. The CDR3 has 14 amino acids. The CDR3 protein is CASSTDSASYEQYF. CDR3 sequence (DNA): TGTGCCAGCAGCACAGACAGTGCCTCCTACGAGCAGTACTTC.

In its sample, this clonotype was seen many times. The rearrangement uses TRBV28 and TRBJ2-5, with TRBD2 identical over 10 bases. Germline V gene data show CDR1 as MDHEN and CDR2 as SYDVKM. The length of the CDR3 is 15 residues. After removal of 8 bases from V and 4 bases from J, the junction contained 10 bases not matched to a gene. As DNA, the CDR3 is TGTGCCAGCCGGTCCTCCGAGCGGGGGGGAGAGACCCAGTACTTC. This sequence encodes CASRSSERGGETQYF.

The table lists this clonotype with a few counts. V usage is TRBV12-3 or TRBV12-4 and J usage is TRBJ2-2, with D possibly being TRBD2 (7 bases). Deletions cut 8 bases from V and 2 bases from J, with 15 bases between. The CDR3 loop spans 15 amino acids. This CDR3 is CASEAGAKNTGELFF. The CDR3 coding sequence is TGTGCCAGCGAGGCGGGGGCGAAAAACACCGGGGAGCTGTTTTTT.

This chain uses TRBV5-1 with TRBJ2-3; TRBD2 might be the D (6 bases). Germline values: CDR1 SGHRS, CDR2 YFSETQ. The ends were cut back, 0 bases at V and 2 bases at J, with 13 bases in the middle. The CDR3 spans 16 residues. The CDR3 sequence: CASSLERVDFTDTQYF. The CDR3 nucleotides read TGCGCCAGCAGCTTGGAGCGGGTGGATTTCACAGATACGCAGTATTTT.

This clonotype was seen a handful of times. The chain employs TRBV7-9 and TRBJ2-5; TRBD2 might be the D (5 bases). Germline CDR1 SEHNR, CDR2 FQNEAQ (reference sequence). The CDR3 loop spans 13 amino acids. Trimming left V 11 bases short and J 5 bases short, with 18 bases between. CDR3 protein: CASTDFGEETQYF. The CDR3 DNA reads TGTGCCTCTACCGATTTCGGGGAGGAGACCCAGTACTTC. Full variable domain (outside the CDR3, taken from reference TRBV7-9 and TRBJ2-5): DTGVSQNPRHKITKRGQNVTFRCDPISEHNRLYWYRQTLGQGPEFLTYFQNEAQLEKSRLLSDRFSAERPKGSFSTLEIQRTEQGDSAMYLCASTDFGEETQYFGPGTRLLVL.

This clonotype was counted only a few times. The CDR3 protein is CASSQELRYEQYV. The CDR3 bases are TGCGCCAGCAGCCAAGAATTGAGATACGAGCAGTACGTC. The chain links TRBV4-1 to TRBJ2-7; D not resolved. Trimming left V 0 bases short and J 4 bases short, with 7 bases between. The CDR3 extends over 13 amino acids. The V gene's germline CDR1 is MGHRA and CDR2 YSYEKL.

Concerning this clonotype: A read error may produce the germline difference seen at one junction end. The chain uses TRBV10-3 and TRBJ1-3; 8 bases agree with TRBD1. The CDR3 length is 17 residues. CDR1 is ENHRY and CDR2 is SYGVKD in the germline V gene. CDR3 protein: CAIRESEQGAVGNTIYF. CDR3 DNA: TGTGCCATCAGAGAGTCGGAGCAGGGGGCCGTCGGAAACACCATATATTTT.

This clonotype was recorded a few times. Written as DNA, the CDR3 is TGTGCCAGCAGTGCGGCACAGGGTTCGAGGCAGTACGTC. It codes for CASSAAQGSRQYV. The chain is built from TRBV6-5 and TRBJ2-7, with D tentatively TRBD1 (6 bases). Germline V CDR1 and CDR2: MNHEY, SVGAGI. With 5 bases removed from V and 9 bases from J, the gap between germline ends came to 17 bases. The CDR3 is 13 amino acids.

This chain links TRBV4-3 with TRBJ1-5; D is perhaps TRBD1 (5 bases). Trimming removed 0 bases at V and 0 bases at J, with 9 bases between. In germline, CDR1 is LGHNA, CDR2 YSLEER. This CDR3 comprises 16 residues. Written as DNA, the CDR3 is TGCGCCAGCAGCCAAGAGTTACAGGATAGCAATCAGCCCCAGCATTTT. Its translation is CASSQELQDSNQPQHF.

This clonotype was counted many times. The V call is TRBV4-3, the J call TRBJ2-3; TRBD2 might be the D (6 bases). The CDR3 is 14 amino acids. Germline V lookup: CDR1 LGHNA, CDR2 YSLEER. The ends were cut back, 3 bases at V and 1 base at J, with 8 bases in the middle. The CDR3 reads CASSQGLRTDTQYF. CDR3 in DNA: TGCGCCAGCAGCCAGGGACTTCGCACAGATACGCAGTATTTT.

The gene calls are TRBV6-2 or TRBV6-3 and TRBJ1-1; the match to TRBD1 covers 7 bases. J gave up 12 bases and V 6 bases, and 10 bases lay outside the gene matches. The CDR3 extends over 12 amino acids. The germline gives CDR1 MNHEY, CDR2 SVGEGT. The chain's CDR3 is CASSLPTGETFF. In DNA, the CDR3 is TGTGCCAGCAGCCTACCCACAGGGGAAACTTTCTTT.

This clonotype was counted a few times. The genes are TRBV5-1 and TRBJ1-4; D unresolved. Germline V gene data show CDR1 as SGHRS and CDR2 as YFSETQ. The CDR3 covers 15 residues. V lost 5 bases to trimming and J lost 7 bases, with 18 bases between them. This CDR3 reads CASSSTAAGGEKLFF. The CDR3 region has the DNA TGCGCCAGCAGTTCAACAGCCGCGGGAGGTGAAAAACTGTTTTTT.